The TCR beta chain under discussion was sequenced for a study of blood T cells in healthy people across ages. About the study: With template switching, about one barcoded beta molecule was captured per two T cells.

CDR1 and CDR2 from the germline V gene are SNHLY and FYNNEI. The CDR3 totals 14 residues. V dropped 5 bases and J dropped 13; count of bases not matched to a gene: 13. Study-wide results and limits: For the donors, CMV status was unknown and possibly confounded expanded clonotype changes.

Donors were systemically healthy Caucasian individuals from Russia aged 6 to 90 years. For this clonotype: The antigen remains undetermined.

For the second PCR, which ran for about 7 to 11 cycles, a sample-barcoded 5' primer and a J-beta primer mix were used. With 12 random nucleotides, a template-switch adaptor tagged each individual cDNA molecule. TCRdb analysed the 5' RACE reads with MiXCR anew, one entry per CDR3 protein. The sample shows around 1.5 million distinct CDR3 sequences, around 39% of them seen only once. The specimen sequenced was blood. This clonotype was obtained from a woman in her late teens or twenties in good health. The V call is TRBV2, the J call TRBJ2-4; TRBD1 matches 8 bases. The CDR3 DNA reads as TGTGCCAGCAGTTACAGGGGGATAAACTGGAAGCAGTACTTC. Amino acid sequence: CASSYRGINWKQYF.